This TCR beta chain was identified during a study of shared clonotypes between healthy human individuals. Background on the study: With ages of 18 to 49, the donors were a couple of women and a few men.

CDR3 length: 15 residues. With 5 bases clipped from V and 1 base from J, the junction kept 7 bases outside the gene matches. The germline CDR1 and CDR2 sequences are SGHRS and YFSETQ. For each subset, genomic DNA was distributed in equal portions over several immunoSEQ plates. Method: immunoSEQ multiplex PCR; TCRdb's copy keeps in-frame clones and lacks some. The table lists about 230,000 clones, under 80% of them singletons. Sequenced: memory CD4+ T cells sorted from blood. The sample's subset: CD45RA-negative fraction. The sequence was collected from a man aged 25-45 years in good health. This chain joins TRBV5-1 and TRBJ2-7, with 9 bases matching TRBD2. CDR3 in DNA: TGCGCCAGCAGTTTTAGCGGGAGTCGTTCCTACGAGCAGTACTTC. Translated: CASSFSGSRSYEQYF.